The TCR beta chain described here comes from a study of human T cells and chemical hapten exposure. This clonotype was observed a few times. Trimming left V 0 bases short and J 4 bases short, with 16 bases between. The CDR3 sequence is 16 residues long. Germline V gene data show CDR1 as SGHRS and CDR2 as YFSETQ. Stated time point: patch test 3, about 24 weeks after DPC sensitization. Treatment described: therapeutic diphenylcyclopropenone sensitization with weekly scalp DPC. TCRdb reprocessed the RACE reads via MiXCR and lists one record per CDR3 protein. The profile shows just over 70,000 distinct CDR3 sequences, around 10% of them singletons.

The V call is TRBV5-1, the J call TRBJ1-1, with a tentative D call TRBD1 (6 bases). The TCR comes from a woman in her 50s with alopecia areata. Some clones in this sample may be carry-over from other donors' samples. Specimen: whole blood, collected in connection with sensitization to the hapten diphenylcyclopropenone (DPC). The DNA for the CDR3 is TGCGCCAGCAGCTTGGGTGCGGGGGCATTGTCCACTGAAGCTTTCTTT. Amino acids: CASSLGAGALSTEAFF.